This T cell receptor beta chain was profiled in a study of T cell responses to AZD1222 COVID-19 vaccine. TCRdb's copy holds only in-frame clones and misses some; the assay was immunoSEQ multiplex PCR. The table records 130,000 to 150,000 clones, about 91% of them present only once. This clone was observed at least ten times. Its specificity is unknown. Overall study findings and caveats: Without day 14 samples, only post-peak T cell repertoires were studied. Clonal diversity was possibly underestimated, and white British individuals and females predominated among donors.

CDR3 length: 16 amino acids. V gave up 1 base and J gave up 5 bases, with 12 bases separating them. Germline lookup yields CDR1 SGHVS and CDR2 FNYEAQ. The rearrangement joins TRBV7-6 to TRBJ1-6; D remains ambiguous. Source: peripheral blood, taken on day 0 of AZD1222 vaccination. The receptor was derived from an adult in good health. CDR3 region: CASSLDRAENNSPLHF. The CDR3 DNA follows: TGTGCCAGCAGCTTAGATAGGGCGGAGAATAATTCACCCCTCCACTTT.